The subject of this entry is one TCR beta chain. This sample was taken from a study of T cells expressing NK-cell markers. Study background: TCR beta repertoires came from sorted CD3+CD56+NKG2C+, CD3+CD56+NKG2C- and CD3+CD56-NKG2C+ T cells. Seven donors tested HCMV-seropositive and one tested seronegative among the eight sequenced.

The CDR3 loop spans 17 amino acids. TCRdb re-called the 5' RACE reads and shows each CDR3 protein once, DNA omitted. In total, the table holds 300,000 to 450,000 distinct CDR3 sequences. This chain links TRBV12-3 or TRBV12-4 with TRBJ1-2; TCRdb returns TRBD1, unconfirmable since there is no DNA. Sequencing input: blood T cells: a sorted CD56 or NKG2C T cell subset, CD4+ or CD8+ T cells, or bulk PBMC T cells (not recorded which). The clonotype was recovered from a man aged 18-75 years in good health. This chain's CDR3 is CASSLSLLGGASGGYTF.